This TCR beta chain was documented in a study of OX40 agonist ivuxolimab in advanced cancers. With respect to this clone: Its antigen is not known.

Generated by immunoSEQ multiplex PCR, the TCRdb table keeps only in-frame clones and is missing some. The sample has about 68,000 clones, 90% to 95% seen once; the top ten hold about 0.3%. Germline CDR1 is MGHDK and CDR2 is SYGVNS. The CDR3 totals 15 residues. Trimming took off 8 bases at V and 0 bases at J, with 14 bases between the two ends. Broader study findings: At 0.1 to 3.0 mg/kg, CD4+ and CD8+ blood T cells expanded clonally by week 6. Which antigen the expanded peripheral T cells recognized is unknown.

The TCR comes from an adult with an advanced solid tumor such as melanoma, head and neck, liver or kidney cancer. The sequencing used CD4+ or CD8+ T cells sorted from blood, collected in a trial of the OX40 agonist ivuxolimab. The chain is built from TRBV25-1 and TRBJ2-1; TRBD2 is a possible D gene (5 bases). The CDR3 here is CASAPGSPSYNEQFF. DNA of the CDR3: TGTGCCAGCGCCCCGGGGTCACCCTCCTACAATGAGCAGTTCTTC.